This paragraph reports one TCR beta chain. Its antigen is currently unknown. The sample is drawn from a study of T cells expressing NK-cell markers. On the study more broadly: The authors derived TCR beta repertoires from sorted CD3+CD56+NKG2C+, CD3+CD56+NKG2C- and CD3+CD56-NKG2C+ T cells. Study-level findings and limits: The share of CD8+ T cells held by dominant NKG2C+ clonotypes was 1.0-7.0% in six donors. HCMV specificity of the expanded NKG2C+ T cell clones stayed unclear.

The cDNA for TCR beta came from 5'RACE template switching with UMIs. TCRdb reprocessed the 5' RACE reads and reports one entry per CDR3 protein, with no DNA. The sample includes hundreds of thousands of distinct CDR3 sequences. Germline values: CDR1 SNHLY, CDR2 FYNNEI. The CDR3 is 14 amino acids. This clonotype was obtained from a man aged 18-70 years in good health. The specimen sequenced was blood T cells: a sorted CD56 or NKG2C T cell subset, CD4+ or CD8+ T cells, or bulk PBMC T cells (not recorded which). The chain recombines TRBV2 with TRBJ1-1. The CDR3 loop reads CASMGRAWNTEAFF. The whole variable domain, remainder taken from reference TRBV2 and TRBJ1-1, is EPEVTQTPSHQVTQMGQEVILRCVPISNHLYFYWYRQILGQKVEFLVSFYNNEISEKSEIFDDQFSVERPDGSNFTLKIRSTKLEDSAMYFCASMGRAWNTEAFFGQGTRLTVV.